This T cell receptor beta chain is from a study of cytomegalovirus exposure and HLA in healthy donors (dated by TCRdb to 2016 to 2017). About the investigation overall: An earlier analysis of some 600 of the donors reported approximately 300 Gb of sequence data and 117 million unique TCR beta sequences obtained from around 180 million T cells. Roughly 300 gigabases of sequencing data and around 85 million unique TCR sequences made up an early release that covered around 640 HLA-typed donors. Of the 398 genotyped donors, 75% to 85% were placed in the genetic ancestry cluster associated with self-reported Caucasian donors. A later genetic analysis took genome-wide SNP genotypes for about 55% of the 666 donors and used that subset as a discovery cohort. On average, roughly 240,000 unique TCR beta nucleotide sequences were sequenced per donor among 300 to 500 genotyped donors of the cohort, with roughly 18% of those sequences being non-productive. Because of strong linkage in the cohort, 5 or 6 DR-DQ haplotypes were treated as single units for association and clustering. The study combined high-throughput TCR immunosequencing, statistical association of individual TCRs with disease status, and machine learning to predict cytomegalovirus infection status. A later analysis re-examined previously published TCR beta repertoires from 610 or so donors and added high-resolution HLA genotyping to investigate patterns of TCR occurrence. Along with the roughly 700-subject first cohort, a separate validation cohort of some 130 different subjects was used. Rather than drawing on any new phenotypic data, the later analysis identified candidate immune exposures from TCR beta sequences and the way those sequences occurred across donors. The study aimed to test whether signatures of past pathogen exposure could be identified by cataloging public T cell receptors. Both class I and class II loci were covered by HLA typing, at four-digit resolution. In an earlier analysis of over 550 of the donors, high-throughput TCR beta sequencing was used to judge whether each TCR beta V gene segment behaved as functional or pseudogenic. The study profiled the T cell repertoires of fewer than 850 subjects by immunosequencing and related them to cytomegalovirus serostatus. Typing coverage varied by locus: about 629-640 donors for A, B, C, DRB1 and DQB1; approximately 500 for DQA1; about 570 for DPA1; roughly 450 for DPB1. Donor age, sex, ethnicity and CMV serostatus were compiled alongside the repertoire data. All discovery cohort repertoires had been generated on a single sequencing platform.

Receptor amplification or capture employed the immunoSEQ multiplex PCR assay. A mixture of 60 forward primers for TCR Vbeta segments and 13 reverse primers for TCR Jbeta segments was used in the multiplex PCR. The CDR3 region of rearranged TCR beta genes was amplified from genomic DNA with a multiplex PCR assay. Amplified TCR beta libraries were sequenced as 87-base-pair reads on the Illumina HiSeq System. In the authors' own workflow: Across the 500 to 700 repertoires, a later analysis counted some 81 million unique TCR beta chains, 9 million to 14 million of which were shared by at least two donors. To remove PCR and sequencing errors, raw reads were error-corrected and collapsed into unique sequences using a nearest-neighbor algorithm that merged closely related sequences. V, D and J gene segments were assigned by aligning CDR3 sequences to IMGT reference sequences. For a sequence to be retained, a match of at least six nucleotides to both a V gene segment and a J gene segment was required. A rearrangement was called productive if the CDR3 had no stop codons and remained in frame with V and J, and every other rearrangement was called non-productive. Following IMGT convention, CDR3 was defined as the stretch from the second conserved V-encoded cysteine up to the conserved J-encoded phenylalanine. Sequences without an unambiguous match to a single V gene segment were excluded from the earlier analysis of a few hundred of the donors. In an earlier analysis of around 600 of the donors, V segments were called functional above 56.7% productive rearrangements and were called segregating when the between-donor standard deviation exceeded 5%. A statistical classification framework was built to diagnose cytomegalovirus status from the catalog of TCR beta chain sequences. V and J gene assignment, in a later analysis, came from comparing TCR nucleotide sequences with IMGT/GENE-DB human TR gene sequences. A later analysis assigned CDR3 sequences and most-parsimonious VDJ recombination scenarios with the TCRdist pipeline. A later analysis defined each TCR beta chain by its CDR3 amino acid sequence plus V-gene family, and excluded reads lacking a unique V-gene family. To address suspected cross-contamination and a sequencing artifact, a later analysis removed roughly 640 highly shared, low-generation-probability nucleotide sequences. A later analysis calculated a clonal expansion index for each public chain from normalized within-repertoire ranks of inferred template counts. In a later analysis, generation probabilities were computed with a VDJ recombination model fitted to out-of-frame rearrangements, and the resulting probabilities were checked against IGoR. In a later analysis, TCR-TCR, TCR-HLA and TCR-CMV co-occurrence was scored with hypergeometric tests, and a repertoire-size bias correction was applied to TCR pairs. A later analysis estimated false discovery rates by permuting HLA or CMV assignments 20 times. In a later analysis, co-occurring TCRs were grouped with DBSCAN, and TCRdist sequence similarity was added when clustering was performed within HLA-allele-positive subsets. For co-occurrence clustering, repertoires with fewer than 30,000 or more than 120,000 public chains were excluded, along with five or six repertoires with anomalous nucleotide sharing. Held by TCRdb, this immuneACCESS table contains in-frame sequences only and omits some clones. Under half of the omission traces to an unresolved V gene where checked; the cause of the rest is unknown. V and J calls and clone size are given by that table; D and trimming were obtained from the DNA. Here the sample has some 180,000 clones; 75% to 80% occur a single time. Of the sample, less than 3.5% falls within the top ten clones.

In total, around 600 healthy bone marrow donors made up the cohort. Cohort members were all nominally healthy when sampled, although unrecorded immune exposures were likely present. The donor was CMV seronegative and belonged to the group of roughly 330 seronegative cohort members. A peripheral blood sample was collected from each donor, and TCR beta sequencing was performed on peripheral blood mononuclear cells. The Qiagen DNeasy Blood Extraction Kit was used to extract genomic DNA from the blood cell samples. Overall results and qualifications from the work: The earlier analysis of 450 to 700 of the donors excluded around 17 rarely observed V segments, including chromosome 9 orphons, because counts were too low. A further reported finding was that TCR beta sequences accurately predicted the HLA-A and HLA-B alleles for most subjects in the first cohort. Because HLA typing was missing for some donors at each locus, association tests included only the typed subset. In a later analysis, the rate of TCR association differed among HLA loci, with DRB1 alleles having the most associated TCRs and HLA-C alleles having the fewest. Only TCR beta chains were sequenced in this cohort, and the absence of alpha or paired-chain data limited detectable features. For the cohort, immune exposure information was limited to CMV serostatus. While some public TCRs were present in many individuals, most TCR sequences turned up only very rarely across donors. Most CMV-associated TCR beta chains appeared to be HLA-restricted in a later analysis, and the HLA associations seemed to be driven largely by CMV exposure. In a later analysis, HLA-associated TCR beta chains showed more clonal expansion and lower generation probabilities than non-associated chains that were equally common. At a false discovery rate of 0.05, a later analysis linked about 17,000 TCR beta sequences to specific HLA alleles. A total of fewer than 200 TCR beta chains were listed by the study as associated with cytomegalovirus. The classifier was reported to diagnose cytomegalovirus status with high specificity and sensitivity in both the original cohort and the validation cohort. Several of the top co-occurrence clusters appeared to be linked to parvovirus B19, influenza, CMV and Epstein-Barr virus, according to a later analysis. It was suggested by the authors that the approach could potentially be generalized to other disease states and immunological phenotypes. Broadly in line with IMGT annotations, most TCR beta V segments showed up in productive rearrangements about 90% or about 30% of the time in an earlier analysis of approximately 640 of the donors. Compared with the roughly 720-donor mean, donors in an Asian-associated ancestry cluster had fewer N-insertions in productive TCRs, according to a later genetic analysis. Sequencing depth was assumed to be roughly uniform across donors in the presence/absence analyses, though that assumption may not hold. Correlated functional status among segregating V segments might reflect linkage disequilibrium, but an unknown experimental factor could not be ruled out. Three of the identified cytomegalovirus-associated TCR beta chains were confirmed in vitro to be specific for cytomegalovirus antigens. When HLA alleles, especially DR and DQ, strongly co-occurred, TCR associations were difficult to assign to individual alleles. V-gene and J-gene trimming of TCR beta chains was associated with a missense DCLRE1C variant in a later genetic analysis, and the association was replicated in an independent cohort. A cluster of highly shared sequence variants was judged likely to be a technical artifact of the sequencing pipeline. The 87-base-pair reads could not distinguish some IMGT-functional V segments, including TRBV6-2 and TRBV6-3, so those segments were excluded.

Cut back by 5 bases and 3 bases, the V and J ends lie 13 bases apart. Taken from the germline V gene, the CDR1 and CDR2 loops are MNHNS and SASEGT. The CDR3 covers 14 residues, taking in both the cysteine and the phenylalanine. Only the CDR3 portion is preserved as DNA: 42 bases, with reading frame beginning at the first base. Notes on this clone: Its cognate antigen has yet to be identified. Base qualities were left out, and no much larger clone turns up one base away.

This TCR was sampled from a female donor in good health and CMV-seronegative. The V gene is TRBV6-1 and the J gene is TRBJ1-1; 6 matching bases give a weak D call of TRBD1. The source material was PBMCs. The CDR3 amino acid sequence is: CASSPQGGYTEAFF. Read as DNA, the sequence is TGTGCCAGCAGTCCACAGGGAGGGTACACTGAAGCTTTCTTT.